This T cell receptor (beta chain) was recorded in a study of T cell clones after liver transplantation. Study summary: At least one year of complete immunosuppression withdrawal without enzymes over twice normal defined tolerance.

Unstimulated PBMCs were sorted into CD3+CD4+ and CD3+CD8+ populations. Germline V lookup: CDR1 SGHDT, CDR2 YYEEEE. With 0 bases removed from V and 3 bases from J, the gap between germline ends came to 10 bases. This CDR3 is 14 amino acids long. Profiled with immunoSEQ multiplex PCR; TCRdb holds only in-frame clones, not every one. The profile shows 40,000 to 65,000 clones, less than 85% of them singletons. The sample was CD4+ T cells from blood, taken before liver transplant. The gene calls are TRBV5-6 and TRBJ2-7; possible D gene TRBD2, 5 bases. The receptor was derived from a human donor who received a liver transplant. The CDR3 region has the DNA TGTGCCAGCAGCTTGGGAGCGGATAACTACGAGCAGTACTTC. Protein: CASSLGADNYEQYF.